These T cell receptor beta chains were read from a single sample in a study of blood T cell repertoires in COVID-19. TCRdb's table, derived via immunoSEQ multiplex PCR, lists solely in-frame clones and lacks some. The repertoire holds some 190,000 clones, with about 88% as singletons. The specimen was PBMCs or T cells enriched from blood (not recorded which). These receptors were collected from a woman under 40 who had recovered from COVID-19. Each CDR3 is given with its conserved first and last residue. D genes are given only for firm matches. Clone sizes are given selectively: once, few, many, or a class where the clone is expanded.

clone size: .
J gene: TRBJ2-7
D gene: .
V gene: TRBV18
CDR3 DNA: TGTGCCAGCTCACCACTTGGGGGGTACGAGCAGTACTTC
CDR3 protein: CASSPLGGYEQYF

clone size: .
J gene: TRBJ1-3
D gene: TRBD1
V gene: TRBV2
CDR3 DNA: TGTGCCAGCAACAGGGGGCCTGGAAACACCATATATTTT
CDR3 protein: CASNRGPGNTIYF

clone size: .
J gene: TRBJ2-5
D gene: TRBD2
V gene: TRBV7-6
CDR3 DNA: TGTGCCAGCAGCATTGGGACTAGCGAGGAAGAGACCCAGTACTTC
CDR3 protein: CASSIGTSEEETQYF

clone size: .
J gene: TRBJ2-1
D gene: .
V gene: TRBV18
CDR3 DNA: TGTGCCAGCTCACCCCGCCGAGAGATCAATGAGCAGTTCTTC
CDR3 protein: CASSPRREINEQFF

clone size: once
J gene: TRBJ1-5
D gene: TRBD1
V gene: TRBV28
CDR3 DNA: TGTGCCAGCAGTTTCTTACAGGGGGGCAATCAGCCCCAGCATTTT
CDR3 protein: CASSFLQGGNQPQHF

clone size: .
J gene: TRBJ2-5
D gene: TRBD1
V gene: TRBV11-3
CDR3 DNA: TGTGCCAGCAGCTTAGGGGACAGTCTCCAAGAGACCCAGTACTTC
CDR3 protein: CASSLGDSLQETQYF

clone size: .
J gene: TRBJ1-4
D gene: .
V gene: TRBV27
CDR3 DNA: TGTGCCAGCAGCTTCGGGACTTACAAACCAGGGGAAAAACTGTTTTTT
CDR3 protein: CASSFGTYKPGEKLFF

clone size: .
J gene: TRBJ1-1
D gene: TRBD1
V gene: TRBV29-1
CDR3 DNA: TGCAGCGTGCACGGGACAGGGGGAAACACTGAAGCTTTCTTT
CDR3 protein: CSVHGTGGNTEAFF

clone size: many
J gene: TRBJ2-3
D gene: TRBD2
V gene: TRBV6-4
CDR3 DNA: TGTGCCAGCAGTGACGCGCCTAGCGGTAACACAGATACGCAGTATTTT
CDR3 protein: CASSDAPSGNTDTQYF

clone size: .
J gene: TRBJ1-1
D gene: .
V gene: TRBV28
CDR3 DNA: TGTGCCAGCAGTTTACAGGGGAACACTGAAGCTTTCTTT
CDR3 protein: CASSLQGNTEAFF

clone size: .
J gene: TRBJ1-2
D gene: TRBD1
V gene: TRBV30
CDR3 DNA: TGTGCCTGGTCACAGGGGCGGGACTATGGCTACACCTTC
CDR3 protein: CAWSQGRDYGYTF

clone size: few
J gene: TRBJ2-1
D gene: .
V gene: TRBV15
CDR3 DNA: TGTGCCACCAGCAGAGGAGGCAGAGACAATGAGCAGTTCTTC
CDR3 protein: CATSRGGRDNEQFF

clone size: .
J gene: TRBJ2-1
D gene: .
V gene: TRBV7-3
CDR3 DNA: TGTGCCAGCAGCTCCCAGGGGAGCTCCTACAATGAGCAGTTCTTC
CDR3 protein: CASSSQGSSYNEQFF

clone size: .
J gene: TRBJ2-2
D gene: TRBD1
V gene: TRBV7-8
CDR3 DNA: TGTGCCAGCAGCCCGCCAGGGACAGGGGTTACCGGGGAGCTGTTTTTT
CDR3 protein: CASSPPGTGVTGELFF

clone size: .
J gene: TRBJ1-5
D gene: TRBD1
V gene: TRBV2
CDR3 DNA: TGTGCCAGCACCCTGGACAGGGCTAGCAATCAGCCCCAGCATTTT
CDR3 protein: CASTLDRASNQPQHF

clone size: once
J gene: TRBJ2-2
D gene: TRBD1
V gene: TRBV3-1/TRBV3-2
CDR3 DNA: TGTGCCAGCAGACCACGCGTACAGGGGGCCCGCAACACCGGGGAGCTGTTTTTT
CDR3 protein: CASRPRVQGARNTGELFF

clone size: .
J gene: TRBJ2-2
D gene: .
V gene: TRBV5-1
CDR3 DNA: TGCGCCAGCAGCTTGGGACAGAACACCGGGGAGCTGTTTTTT
CDR3 protein: CASSLGQNTGELFF

clone size: .
J gene: TRBJ2-2
D gene: .
V gene: TRBV2
CDR3 DNA: TGTGCCAGCAGTTTTTTGAGCGCTACGAACACCGGGGAGCTGTTTTTT
CDR3 protein: CASSFLSATNTGELFF

clone size: .
J gene: TRBJ1-5
D gene: .
V gene: TRBV28
CDR3 DNA: TGTGCCAGCACCAAGGGGGGGGGCAATCAGCCCCAGCATTTT
CDR3 protein: CASTKGGGNQPQHF

clone size: once
J gene: TRBJ2-5
D gene: .
V gene: TRBV11-3
CDR3 DNA: TGTGCCAGCAGCCCCCCGGGCCAAGAGACCCAGTACTTC
CDR3 protein: CASSPPGQETQYF

clone size: .
J gene: TRBJ2-1
D gene: .
V gene: TRBV4-1
CDR3 DNA: TGCGCCAGCAGCCAAGTGTCCTCAAGAAGAGACAATGAGCAGTTCTTC
CDR3 protein: CASSQVSSRRDNEQFF

clone size: few
J gene: TRBJ1-6
D gene: TRBD1
V gene: TRBV2
CDR3 DNA: TGTGCCAGCAGTGAGGACAGGCTCGATTCACCCCTCCACTTT
CDR3 protein: CASSEDRLDSPLHF

clone size: .
J gene: TRBJ1-2
D gene: TRBD1
V gene: TRBV6-1
CDR3 DNA: TGTGCCAGCAGTGAAGCCCTGGGACAGGGGTATGGCTACACCTTC
CDR3 protein: CASSEALGQGYGYTF

clone size: few
J gene: TRBJ1-2
D gene: .
V gene: TRBV2
CDR3 DNA: TGTGCCAGCAGCTTCAGGTTTAACTATGGCTACACCTTC
CDR3 protein: CASSFRFNYGYTF

clone size: .
J gene: TRBJ1-1
D gene: TRBD1
V gene: TRBV28
CDR3 DNA: TGTGCCAGCAGCCTGGACAGGGTGAGGACTGAAGCTTTCTTT
CDR3 protein: CASSLDRVRTEAFF

clone size: .
J gene: TRBJ2-5
D gene: .
V gene: TRBV10-1
CDR3 DNA: TGCGCCAGCAGTGGCCCCTCAGCAAGGGAGCAAGAGACCCAGTACTTC
CDR3 protein: CASSGPSAREQETQYF

clone size: .
J gene: TRBJ1-1
D gene: .
V gene: TRBV5-4
CDR3 DNA: TGTGCCAGCAGCCCGAAGACAGGTACCGGCACTGAAGCTTTCTTT
CDR3 protein: CASSPKTGTGTEAFF